This T cell receptor beta chain was recovered during a study of response to subunit inactivated influenza vaccine. TCRdb independently ran MiXCR on the RT-PCR reads; one entry per CDR3 protein. Here the sample spans 550,000 to 600,000 distinct CDR3 sequences, 10% to 15% being singletons. The length of the CDR3 is 18 residues. Germline trimming cut 0 bases from V and 7 bases from J; bases unmatched to any gene: 13. This clonotype was detected ten times or more. The TCR originated in a man aged 50 or older who received an inactivated influenza vaccine. The source material was PBMCs from blood, sampled on the day of vaccination. The gene calls are TRBV12-3 or TRBV12-4 and TRBJ2-1; 9 bases match TRBD1. CDR3 sequence reads: CASSLAKIWDRELNEQFF. CDR3 nucleotides: TGTGCCAGCAGTTTAGCGAAAATCTGGGACAGGGAATTGAATGAGCAGTTCTTC.